Included here is one T cell receptor beta chain sequence, with context. As yet, its antigen is unknown. V dropped 5 bases and J dropped 4 bases, with 15 bases sitting between them. The CDR3 loop spans 14 amino acids. The germline V gene has CDR1 SEHNR and CDR2 FQNEAQ (reference sequence). Sequencing used immunoSEQ multiplex PCR; TCRdb keeps in-frame clones, though not all of them. The data contain hundreds of thousands of clones, approximately 96% of them seen just once; the ten biggest clones take up 0.11%. Selected positively for CCR7 and CD45RO-negative, naive CD8 cells excluded terminally differentiated effector memory CD45RA+ cells. This sample is part of a study of shared clonotypes between healthy human individuals. On the study more broadly: Three plates were used per donor for CD4 naive, three for CD4 memory, two for CD8 naive and one for CD8 memory. Overall study findings and caveats: Generation probabilities of non-shared clonotypes were lower (relative to those shared by all four donors).

The source of this sequence is a woman in her 30s in good health. The chain joins TRBV7-9 to TRBJ2-7; D might be TRBD1 or TRBD2, each matching 5 bases. Sequenced sample: naive CD8+ T cells sorted from blood. CDR3 nucleotide sequence: TGTGCCAGCAGCGAAGGAACGGGGCCATACGAGCAGTACTTC. Translated: CASSEGTGPYEQYF.